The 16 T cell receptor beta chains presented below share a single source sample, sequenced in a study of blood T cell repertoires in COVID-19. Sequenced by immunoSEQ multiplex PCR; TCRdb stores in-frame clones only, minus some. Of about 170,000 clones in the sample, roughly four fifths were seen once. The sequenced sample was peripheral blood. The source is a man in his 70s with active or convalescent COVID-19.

The CDR3 DNA reads as TGTGCCAGCTCACTTCGGGACTTCTACGAGCAGTACTTC. It specifies CASSLRDFYEQYF. The chain recombines TRBV18 with TRBJ2-7, with a possible D match to TRBD2 (6 bases). Trimming shortened V by 4 bases and J by 3 bases, and 10 bases separated the two germline ends. Germline loops: CDR1 KGHSH, CDR2 LQKENI. The CDR3 contains 13 residues. Together with reference TRBV18 and TRBJ2-7, the CDR3 gives the full variable domain: NAGVMQNPRHLVRRRGQEARLRCSPMKGHSHVYWYRQLPEEGLKFMVYLQKENIIDESGMPKERFSAEFPKEGPSILRIQQVVRGDSAAYFCASSLRDFYEQYFGPGTRLTVT.

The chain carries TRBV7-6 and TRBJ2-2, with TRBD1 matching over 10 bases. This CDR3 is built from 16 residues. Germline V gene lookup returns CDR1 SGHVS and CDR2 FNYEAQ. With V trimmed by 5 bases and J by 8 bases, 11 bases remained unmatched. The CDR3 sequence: CASSRGQGLARGELFF. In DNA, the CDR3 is TGTGCCAGCAGCCGGGGACAGGGGTTGGCTCGGGGGGAGCTGTTTTTT.

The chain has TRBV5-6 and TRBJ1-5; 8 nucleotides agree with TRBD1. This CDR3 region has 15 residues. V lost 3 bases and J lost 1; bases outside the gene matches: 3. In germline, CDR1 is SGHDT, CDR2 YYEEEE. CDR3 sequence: CASSSTGVSNQPQHF. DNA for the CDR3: TGTGCCAGCAGCTCGACAGGGGTAAGCAATCAGCCCCAGCATTTT.

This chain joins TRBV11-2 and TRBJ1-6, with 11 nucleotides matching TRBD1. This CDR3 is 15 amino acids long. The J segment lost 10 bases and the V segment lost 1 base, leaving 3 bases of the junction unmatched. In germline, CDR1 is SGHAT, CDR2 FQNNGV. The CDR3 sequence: CASSLGTGGRSPLHF. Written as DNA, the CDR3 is TGTGCCAGCAGCTTAGGGACAGGGGGCCGGTCACCCCTCCACTTT.

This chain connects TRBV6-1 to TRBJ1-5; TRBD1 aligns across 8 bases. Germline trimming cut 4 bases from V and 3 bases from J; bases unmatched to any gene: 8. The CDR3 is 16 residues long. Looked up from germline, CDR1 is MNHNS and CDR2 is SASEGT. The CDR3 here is CASSAYGTGDNQPQHF. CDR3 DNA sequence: TGTGCCAGCAGTGCGTACGGGACAGGAGACAATCAGCCCCAGCATTTT.

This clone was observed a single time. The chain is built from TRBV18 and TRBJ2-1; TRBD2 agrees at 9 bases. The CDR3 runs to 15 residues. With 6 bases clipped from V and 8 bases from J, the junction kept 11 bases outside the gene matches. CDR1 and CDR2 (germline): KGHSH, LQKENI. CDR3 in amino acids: CASSPGGVAGDEQFF. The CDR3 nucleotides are TGTGCCAGCTCCCCAGGGGGGGTAGCGGGAGATGAGCAGTTCTTC.

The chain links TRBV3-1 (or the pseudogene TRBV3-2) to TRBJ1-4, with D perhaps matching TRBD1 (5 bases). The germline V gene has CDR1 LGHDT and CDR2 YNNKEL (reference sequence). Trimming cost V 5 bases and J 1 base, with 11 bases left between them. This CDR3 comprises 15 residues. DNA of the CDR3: TGTGCCAGCAGCGATCCTAGGGGAACTAATGAAAAACTGTTTTTT. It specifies CASSDPRGTNEKLFF.

In nucleotides, the CDR3 is TGTGCCAGCAGCCTCCGGGACAGGGTCCATTGGGAAAAACTGTTTTTT. It codes for CASSLRDRVHWEKLFF. This chain links TRBV28 with TRBJ1-4; 9 positions agree with TRBD1. CDR1 and CDR2 (germline): MDHEN, SYDVKM. The V gene end was trimmed by 6 bases and the J gene end by 8 bases; junction bases not matched to a gene: 13. The CDR3 runs to 16 residues.

The CDR3 region is CASSPSRGPAKNIQYF. As DNA, the CDR3 is TGTGCCAGCAGCCCCTCCAGGGGTCCTGCCAAAAACATTCAGTACTTC. The chain links TRBV6-2 or TRBV6-3 to TRBJ2-4, with D possibly being TRBD1 (6 bases). Germline-derived CDR1 and CDR2 are MNHEY and SVGEGT. Trimming stripped 6 bases from V and 1 base from J, with 16 bases between. This CDR3 contains 16 residues.

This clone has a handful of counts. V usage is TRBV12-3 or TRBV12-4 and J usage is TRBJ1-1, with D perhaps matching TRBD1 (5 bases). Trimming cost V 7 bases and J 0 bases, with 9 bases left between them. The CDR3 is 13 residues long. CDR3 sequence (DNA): TGTGCCAGCATGGGCAGGGTGAACACTGAAGCTTTCTTT. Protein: CASMGRVNTEAFF.

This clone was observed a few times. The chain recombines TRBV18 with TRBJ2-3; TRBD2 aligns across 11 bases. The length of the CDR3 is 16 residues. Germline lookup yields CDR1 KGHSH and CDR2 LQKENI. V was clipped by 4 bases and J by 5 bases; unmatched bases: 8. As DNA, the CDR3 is TGTGCCAGCTCACGACCTCCTGGACTAGCGGGAGATACGCAGTATTTT. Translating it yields CASSRPPGLAGDTQYF.

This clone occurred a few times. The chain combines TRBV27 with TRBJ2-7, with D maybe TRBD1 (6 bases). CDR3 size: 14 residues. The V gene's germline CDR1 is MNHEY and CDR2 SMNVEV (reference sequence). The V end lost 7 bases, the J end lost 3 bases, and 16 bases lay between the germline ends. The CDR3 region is CASIYPGHDYEQYF. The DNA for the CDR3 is TGTGCCAGCATTTATCCGGGACACGACTACGAGCAGTACTTC.

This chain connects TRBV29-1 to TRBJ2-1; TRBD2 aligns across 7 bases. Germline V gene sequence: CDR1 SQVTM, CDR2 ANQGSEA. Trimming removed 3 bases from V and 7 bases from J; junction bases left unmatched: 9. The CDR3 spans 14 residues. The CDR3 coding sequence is TGCAGCGTTGAGAAGCGGGATGGGCTTAATGAGCAGTTCTTC. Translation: CSVEKRDGLNEQFF.

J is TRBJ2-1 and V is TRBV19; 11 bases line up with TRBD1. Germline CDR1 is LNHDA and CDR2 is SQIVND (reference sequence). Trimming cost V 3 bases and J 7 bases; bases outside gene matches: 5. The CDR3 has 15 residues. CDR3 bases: TGTGCCAGTAGTATTGGGACAGGGGGTTCAAATGAGCAGTTCTTC. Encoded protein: CASSIGTGGSNEQFF.

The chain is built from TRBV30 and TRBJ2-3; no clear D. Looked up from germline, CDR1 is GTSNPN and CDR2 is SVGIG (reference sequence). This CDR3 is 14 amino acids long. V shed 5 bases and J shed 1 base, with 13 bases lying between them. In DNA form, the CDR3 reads TGTGCCTGGGGTTATAGTTTGGGCACAGATACGCAGTATTTT. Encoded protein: CAWGYSLGTDTQYF.

This CDR3 is CASRTGGGMNTEAFF. DNA of the CDR3: TGTGCCAGCAGGACGGGTGGGGGGATGAACACTGAAGCTTTCTTT. The chain couples TRBV21-1 to TRBJ1-1. TRBV21-1 counts as a pseudogene. The CDR3 loop spans 15 amino acids.